The next 7 T cell receptor beta chains were all read from a single sample in a study of OX40 agonist ivuxolimab in advanced cancers. Using immunoSEQ multiplex PCR, the repertoire was profiled, and TCRdb retains in-frame clones only, with some absent. The table includes more than 100,000 clones, about nine tenths detected once. Sequences were derived from CD4+ or CD8+ T cells sorted from blood, sampled in a trial of the OX40 agonist ivuxolimab. The source of these receptors is an adult with an advanced solid tumor such as melanoma, head and neck, liver or kidney cancer.

V gene TRBV29-1 combines with J gene TRBJ1-2; 7 nucleotides line up with TRBD1. V lost 1 base, J lost 3 bases, and 8 bases stayed unmatched. CDR3 length: 15 amino acids. Germline CDR1 and CDR2: SQVTM and ANQGSEA. The CDR3 DNA reads as TGCAGCGTTGAAGGCGGTGGACAGGCGGACTATGGCTACACCTTC. Translation: CSVEGGGQADYGYTF.

The genes are TRBV18 and TRBJ1-5; D gene uncertain. Germline loops: CDR1 KGHSH, CDR2 LQKENI. V was trimmed by 2 bases and J by 7 bases, leaving 9 bases between them. This CDR3 contains 13 residues. The CDR3: CASSPGVQQPQHF. In nucleotides, the CDR3 is TGTGCCAGCTCACCAGGCGTCCAACAGCCCCAGCATTTT.

This chain uses TRBV5-5 with TRBJ1-5; the match to TRBD1 covers 11 bases. Trimming at V came to 0 bases and at J to 2 bases, leaving 1 base not matched to a gene. Germline V gives CDR1 SGHKS, CDR2 YYEKEE (reference sequence). CDR3 size: 16 residues. CDR3 bases: TGTGCCAGCAGCTTGGGGACAGGGGGCCGCAATCAGCCCCAGCATTTT. As protein: CASSLGTGGRNQPQHF.

V gene TRBV5-4 combines with J gene TRBJ2-5; D gene unclear. The ends were cut back, 4 bases at V and 0 bases at J, with 10 bases in the middle. CDR1 is SGHNT and CDR2 is YYREEE in the germline V gene (reference sequence). This CDR3 is 14 amino acids long. CDR3 in DNA: TGTGCCAGCAGCCCCAACAGAAACCAAGAGACCCAGTACTTC. Translation gives CASSPNRNQETQYF.

The rearrangement uses TRBV14 and TRBJ2-7; D call uncertain. The CDR3 covers 14 residues. V was trimmed by 4 bases and J by 1 base, leaving 11 bases between them. Germline V gene sequence: CDR1 SGHDN, CDR2 FVKESK. CDR3 nucleotide sequence: TGTGCCAGCAGCCCGTATGGGCCATCCTACGAGCAGTACTTC. It encodes CASSPYGPSYEQYF. Full variable domain (rest looked up from reference TRBV14 and TRBJ2-7): EAGVTQFPSHSVIEKGQTVTLRCDPISGHDNLYWYRRVMGKEIKFLLHFVKESKQDESGMPNNRFLAERTGGTYSTLKVQPAELEDSGVYFCASSPYGPSYEQYFGPGTRLTVT.

V and J are TRBV19 and TRBJ1-1, with 9 bases aligning to TRBD1. V lost 5 bases, J lost 11 bases, and 3 bases stayed unmatched. This CDR3 is 11 amino acids long. Germline V gene data show CDR1 as LNHDA and CDR2 as SQIVND (reference sequence). CDR3 region: CASSRQGVAFF. As DNA, the CDR3 is TGTGCCAGTAGTCGACAGGGGGTGGCTTTCTTT.

This chain connects TRBV29-1 to TRBJ1-1; no firm D call. CDR1 and CDR2 from the germline V gene are SQVTM and ANQGSEA. The CDR3 has 14 residues. The ends were cut back, 6 bases at V and 0 bases at J, with 14 bases in the middle. For the CDR3, the DNA is TGCAGCGTCGTTCGGGGTGGGGTGAACACTGAAGCTTTCTTT. Translated, it gives CSVVRGGVNTEAFF.